This T cell receptor beta chain was documented in a study of T cell repertoires in cytomegalovirus infection. For the study at large: CMV infection plus the matching HLA type was flagged by public TCR beta signatures.

This clonotype was seen ten or more times. The CDR3 totals 15 residues. Trimming took 2 bases from V and 2 from J; bases not matched to a gene: 3. Per the germline V gene, CDR1 is SGHTA and CDR2 is FQGTGA. Using its own MiXCR run on the reads, TCRdb lists one record per CDR3 protein. The sample contains some 300,000 distinct CDR3 sequences, around 15% of which appear only once. Sequencing was carried out using PBMCs. This clonotype was sampled from a human donor in good health (CMV status not recorded). Some clones in this sample may be carry-over from other donors' samples. The V call is TRBV7-3, the J call TRBJ2-1, with 7 nucleotides matching TRBD2. The CDR3 nucleotides read TGTGCCAGCAGCTTAGCGGGAGTCCCCTACAATGAGCAGTTCTTC. Amino acid sequence: CASSLAGVPYNEQFF. The whole variable domain, remainder taken from reference TRBV7-3 and TRBJ2-1, is GAGVSQTPSNKVTEKGKYVELRCDPISGHTALYWYRQSLGQGPEFLIYFQGTGAADDSGLPNDRFFAVRPEGSVSTLKIQRTERGDSAVYLCASSLAGVPYNEQFFGPGTRLTVL.